Each of the 17 T cell receptor beta chains below was sequenced from the same sample in a study of T-cell memory formation after mild COVID-19 (dated by TCRdb to the early 2020s). The library was generated by 5' RACE. TCRdb lists the instrument as Illumina NovaSeq 6000. TCRdb reprocessed the public reads (quality trimming at Q25 with fastp, clone calling with MiXCR) and kept in-frame beta chains. Identical CDR3 protein sequences are pooled into one entry, listed with their most common genes and DNA. The sample yields just over 400,000 distinct CDR3 sequences; under 25% were counted once. The ten biggest clones cover roughly 14% of the sample. Sequenced sample: PBMCs or a T cell subset sorted from them (not recorded which). These receptors came from an adult woman who had mild COVID-19 (a few samples of this study predate the infection). The sample titles of this study are shuffled in the database, so cell type and time point are left out; the donor was told from shared clones.

This clonotype was recorded many times. The rearrangement links TRBV5-4 to TRBJ2-1; the D is unclear. There are 15 residues in the CDR3. Germline values: CDR1 SGHNT, CDR2 YYREEE (reference sequence). V lost 2 bases, J lost 5 bases, and 14 bases lay in between. CDR3 coding DNA: TGTGCCAGCAGCTTTCGCAACGAAGGACACAATGAGCAGTTCTTC. Residues: CASSFRNEGHNEQFF.

This clonotype was counted between two and nine times. The chain recombines TRBV9 with TRBJ1-2; D is undetermined. Trimming left V 3 bases short and J 4 bases short, with 13 bases between. The CDR3 runs to 14 residues. Germline lookup yields CDR1 SGDLS and CDR2 YYNGEE. In nucleotides, the CDR3 is TGTGCCAGCAGCGCAAACGGACTGCTCTATGGCTACACCTTC. It encodes CASSANGLLYGYTF.

The sample holds a few counts of this clonotype. The chain joins TRBV24-1 to TRBJ2-2; TRBD2 might be the D (5 bases). Germline-derived CDR1 and CDR2 are KGHDR and SFDVKD. Trimming stripped 5 bases from V and 5 bases from J, with 8 bases between. The CDR3 length is 13 residues. CDR3 DNA sequence: TGTGCCACCAGTGCCTCGGGGACCGGGGAGCTGTTTTTT. Amino acids: CATSASGTGELFF.

This clonotype was seen just once. The chain links TRBV7-2 to TRBJ1-1, with D hard to call. Trimming removed 6 bases at V and 8 bases at J, with 10 bases between. Germline V lookup: CDR1 SGHTA, CDR2 FQGNSA. The CDR3 extends over 11 amino acids. The CDR3, as DNA: TGTGCCAGCAGGGCGGGTCCCGAAGCTTTCTTT. This codes for CASRAGPEAFF.

Many counts were recorded for this clonotype. The rearrangement joins TRBV27 to TRBJ1-1; no clear D. V was cut by 4 bases and J by 1 base, with 13 bases left in between. This CDR3 has 15 amino acids. CDR1 and CDR2 from the germline V gene are MNHEY and SMNVEV (reference sequence). CDR3 region: CASSSQSAQNTEAFF. In DNA form, the CDR3 reads TGTGCCAGCAGTTCCCAGTCAGCCCAGAACACTGAAGCTTTCTTT.

The V call is TRBV10-3, the J call TRBJ1-2; a weak D match, TRBD1 (5 bases). Germline V gene sequence: CDR1 ENHRY, CDR2 SYGVKD. The ends were cut back, 2 bases at V and 3 bases at J, with 16 bases in the middle. This CDR3 is built from 16 residues. The CDR3 DNA follows: TGTGCCATCAGTGAGACATCTCAGGGAGGATACTATGGCTACACCTTC. Translating it yields CAISETSQGGYYGYTF.

This clonotype was observed a few times. This chain uses TRBV5-4 with TRBJ2-5; D might be TRBD2 (6 bases). This CDR3 region has 13 residues. In germline, CDR1 is SGHNT, CDR2 YYREEE (reference sequence). The V end lost 4 bases, the J end lost 2 bases, and 9 bases lay between the germline ends. The CDR3 spells CASSTTSQETQYF. Here the CDR3 DNA reads TGTGCCAGCAGCACGACTAGTCAAGAGACCCAGTACTTC.

The V and J genes are TRBV12-3 or TRBV12-4 and TRBJ2-3; 8 bases match TRBD2. The CDR3 sequence is 16 residues long. Germline trimming cut 1 base from V and 5 bases from J; bases unmatched to any gene: 8. For the CDR3, the DNA is TGTGCCAGCAGTTTAGAGCCTAGCGGGTTAAGAGATACGCAGTATTTT. Encoded protein: CASSLEPSGLRDTQYF.

The chain is built from TRBV30 and TRBJ2-1; D not resolved. There are 15 residues in the CDR3. Germline lookup yields CDR1 GTSNPN and CDR2 SVGIG (reference sequence). V lost 0 bases to trimming and J lost 0 bases, with 9 bases between them. The CDR3 DNA is TGTGCCTGGAGTGTCGGAACATCCTCCTACAATGAGCAGTTCTTC. The encoded protein is CAWSVGTSSYNEQFF.

This clonotype has a handful of counts. V gene TRBV5-6 combines with J gene TRBJ2-3; 13 bases are a match to TRBD2. Losses at the gene ends were 2 bases for V and 6 bases for J; bases not matched to a gene: 6. Germline V gives CDR1 SGHDT, CDR2 YYEEEE. This CDR3 is 16 amino acids long. The CDR3 DNA sequence: TGTGCCAGCAGCTTCAGGACTAGCGGGAGATGGGATACGCAGTATTTT. Its protein product is CASSFRTSGRWDTQYF.

The chain links TRBV5-5 to TRBJ1-1; D gene uncertain. Trimming removed 0 bases from V and 0 bases from J, with 12 bases in between. CDR3 size: 16 residues. Germline V CDR1 and CDR2: SGHKS, YYEKEE (reference sequence). The CDR3 DNA follows: TGTGCCAGCAGCTTGGATGATTGGGATATGAACACTGAAGCTTTCTTT. Translating gives CASSLDDWDMNTEAFF.

This clonotype was observed a handful of times. V is TRBV25-1 and J is TRBJ2-7, with D perhaps matching TRBD1 (6 bases). The CDR3 covers 13 residues. Between the trimmed V and J ends, which lost 4 bases and 5 bases, there was a span of 12 bases. Germline CDR1 reads MGHDK; CDR2 reads SYGVNS. The CDR3 DNA is TGTGCCAGCAGTGCCCAGGGGATCGACGAGCAGTACTTC. Translated, it gives CASSAQGIDEQYF.

This chain connects TRBV12-3 or TRBV12-4 to TRBJ1-5; D is possibly TRBD1 (6 bases). This CDR3 is 14 amino acids long. With 5 bases removed from V and 6 bases from J, the gap between germline ends came to 14 bases. CDR3 coding DNA: TGTGCCAGCAGTCGGGGGGGCGATGGTCAGCCCCAGCATTTT. It translates to CASSRGGDGQPQHF.

This clonotype was counted a few times. The rearrangement links TRBV29-1 to TRBJ2-1; 10 bases agree with TRBD2. Unmatched junction bases numbered 10, after V lost 4 bases and J lost 10 bases. The germline V gene encodes CDR1 SQVTM and CDR2 ANQGSEA. The CDR3 length is 14 residues. The CDR3 DNA reads TGCAGCGTTGTGAGTGCTAGCGGGAGACGGGAGCAGTTCTTC. Amino acid sequence: CSVVSASGRREQFF.

This clonotype was seen a handful of times. The chain uses TRBV7-8 and TRBJ1-1; no clear D. The CDR3 sequence is 13 residues long. V was clipped by 1 base and J by 4 bases, with 7 bases between them. Germline V gene data show CDR1 as SGHVS and CDR2 as FQNEAQ. Written as DNA, the CDR3 is TGTGCCAGCAGCTTAGAGGCGAGCACTGAAGCTTTCTTT. Protein sequence: CASSLEASTEAFF.

This chain uses TRBV24-1 with TRBJ2-5; no clear D gene. V lost 3 bases and J 7 bases, leaving 5 bases between the germline ends. CDR1 and CDR2 from the germline V gene are KGHDR and SFDVKD. The CDR3 totals 11 residues. CDR3: CATSDEGTQYF. The CDR3 DNA is TGTGCCACCAGTGATGAAGGGACCCAGTACTTC.

This chain links TRBV19 with TRBJ1-5; D might be TRBD1 (5 bases). The germline V gene encodes CDR1 LNHDA and CDR2 SQIVND (reference sequence). This CDR3 has 15 residues. V lost 3 bases, J lost 2 bases, and 11 bases lay in between. The CDR3 nucleotides read TGTGCCAGTAGTATGCGGGGGTCTGGCAATCAGCCCCAGCATTTT. Residues: CASSMRGSGNQPQHF.